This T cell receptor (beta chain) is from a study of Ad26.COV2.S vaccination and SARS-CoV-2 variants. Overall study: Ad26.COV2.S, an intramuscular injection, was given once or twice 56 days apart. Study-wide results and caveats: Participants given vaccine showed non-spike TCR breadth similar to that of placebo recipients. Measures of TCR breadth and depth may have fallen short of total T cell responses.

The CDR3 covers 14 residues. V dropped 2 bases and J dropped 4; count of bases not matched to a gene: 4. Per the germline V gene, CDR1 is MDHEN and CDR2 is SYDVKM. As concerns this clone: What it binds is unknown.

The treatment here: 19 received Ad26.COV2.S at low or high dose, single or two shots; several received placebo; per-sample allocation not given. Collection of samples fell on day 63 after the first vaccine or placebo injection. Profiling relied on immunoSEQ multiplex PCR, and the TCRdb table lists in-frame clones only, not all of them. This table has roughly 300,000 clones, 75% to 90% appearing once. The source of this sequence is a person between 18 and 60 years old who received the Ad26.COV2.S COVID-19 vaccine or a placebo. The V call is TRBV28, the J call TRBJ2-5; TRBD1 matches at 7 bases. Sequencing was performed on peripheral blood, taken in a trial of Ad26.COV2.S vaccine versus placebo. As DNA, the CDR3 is TGTGCCAGCAGTTTAAAAGGGGGCGGAGAGACCCAGTACTTC. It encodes CASSLKGGGETQYF.